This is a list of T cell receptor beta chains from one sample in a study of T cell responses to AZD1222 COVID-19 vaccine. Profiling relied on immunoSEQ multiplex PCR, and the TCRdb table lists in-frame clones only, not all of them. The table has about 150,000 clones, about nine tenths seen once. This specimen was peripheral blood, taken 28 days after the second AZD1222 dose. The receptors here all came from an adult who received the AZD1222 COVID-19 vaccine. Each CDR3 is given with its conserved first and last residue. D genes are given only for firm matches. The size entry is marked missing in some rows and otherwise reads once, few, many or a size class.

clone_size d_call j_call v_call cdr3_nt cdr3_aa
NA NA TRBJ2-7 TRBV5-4 TGTGCCAGCAGCTTGCAGGGTTCCTACGAGCAGTACTTC CASSLQGSYEQYF
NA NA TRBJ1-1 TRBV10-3 TGTGCCATCAGTGCCGGTACTGAAGCTTTCTTT CAISAGTEAFF
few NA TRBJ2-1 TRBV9 TGTGCCAGCAGCGTAGACCCCCGGGGGTACGACAATGAGCAGTTCTTC CASSVDPRGYDNEQFF
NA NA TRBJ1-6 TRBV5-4 TGTGCCAGCAGGCCTCAGGGGTCGGATTCACCCCTCCACTTT CASRPQGSDSPLHF
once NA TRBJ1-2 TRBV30 TGTGCCGGGCCCGGGGGAATCTATGGCTACACCTTC CAGPGGIYGYTF
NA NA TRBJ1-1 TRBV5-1 TGCGCCAGCAGCTTGGCCGGGTATCTGGGGACTGAAGCTTTCTTT CASSLAGYLGTEAFF
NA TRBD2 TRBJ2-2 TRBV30 TGTGCCTGGAGTGCCGGACTAGCGGGAGGGCCCGGGGAGCTGTTTTTT CAWSAGLAGGPGELFF
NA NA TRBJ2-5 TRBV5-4 TGTGCCAGCAGCCAGGAGATCCAAGAGACCCAGTACTTC CASSQEIQETQYF
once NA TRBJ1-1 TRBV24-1 TGTGCCACCAGTGATGGGGGCGGGTATAAAGCTTTCTTT CATSDGGGYKAFF
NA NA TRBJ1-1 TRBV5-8 TGTGCCAGCAGCTTGGTAAGGGGAGAAGCTTTCTTT CASSLVRGEAFF
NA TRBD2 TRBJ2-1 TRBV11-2 TGTGCCAGCAGCTCGGCCGGGACTAGCGGGGGGGGGATTTACAATGAGCAGTTCTTC CASSSAGTSGGGIYNEQFF
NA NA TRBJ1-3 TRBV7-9 TGTGCCAGCAGCTTGTCGGGGGGAAACACCATATATTTT CASSLSGGNTIYF
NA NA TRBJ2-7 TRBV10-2 TGCGCCAGCCGTGAAGCGCCGGGGAACGAGCAGTACTTC CASREAPGNEQYF
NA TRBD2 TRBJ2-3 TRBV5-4 TGTGCCAGCAGCCTCAGCGGGGCGCAGTATTTT CASSLSGAQYF
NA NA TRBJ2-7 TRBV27 TGTGCCAGCAGCCACTCGGGGGCCTACGAGCAGTACTTC CASSHSGAYEQYF
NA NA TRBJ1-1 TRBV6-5 TGTGCCAGCAGTTACCAGGGAGGCACTGAAGCTTTCTTT CASSYQGGTEAFF
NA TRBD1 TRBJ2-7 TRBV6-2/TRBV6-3 TGTGCCAGCAGTTACTCGGCTGGGACAGGGGGCAACGAGCAGTACTTC CASSYSAGTGGNEQYF
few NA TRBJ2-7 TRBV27 TGTGCCAGCCGGACTTCCTACGAGCAGTACTTC CASRTSYEQYF
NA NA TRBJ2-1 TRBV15 TGTGCCACCAGCAGAGACGAGCGGGTCCCCTACAATGAGCAGTTCTTC CATSRDERVPYNEQFF
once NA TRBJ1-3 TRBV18 TGTGCCAGCTCACCACCGGGGTCAGCACGAAACACCATATATTTT CASSPPGSARNTIYF
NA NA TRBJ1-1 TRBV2 TGTGCCAGCAGTGGCGGACGGAACACTGAAGCTTTCTTT CASSGGRNTEAFF
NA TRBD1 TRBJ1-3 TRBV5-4 TGTGCCAGCAGCTTGATAGGACAGGGGACTGGAAACACCATATATTTT CASSLIGQGTGNTIYF
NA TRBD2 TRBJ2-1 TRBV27 TGTGCCGTAGGCAAGCTTAGCGGGAGCAATGAGCAGTTCTTC CAVGKLSGSNEQFF
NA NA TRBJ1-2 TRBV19 TGTGCCAGTAGTATAGGGGTAGCTAACTATGGCTACACCTTC CASSIGVANYGYTF
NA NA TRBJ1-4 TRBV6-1 TGTGCCAGCAGTGAAGGGTGGGTGGGACGTGAAAAACTGTTTTTT CASSEGWVGREKLFF
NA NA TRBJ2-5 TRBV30 TGTGCCTGGAGGGGACTTCAAGAGACCCAGTACTTC CAWRGLQETQYF
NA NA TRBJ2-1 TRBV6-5 TGTGCCAGCAGATTGGGGAGGACATCCTACAATGAGCAGTTCTTC CASRLGRTSYNEQFF
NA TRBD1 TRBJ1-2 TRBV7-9 TGTGCCAGCAGCGTACACCGACAGGGGAAGGATGGCTACACCTTC CASSVHRQGKDGYTF
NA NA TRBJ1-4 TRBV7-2 TGTGCCAGCAGCTTAGGGGCTCGCGAAAAACTGTTTTTT CASSLGAREKLFF
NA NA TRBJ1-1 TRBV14 TGTGCCAGCAGCGTAAACAGGGCCACTGAAGCTTTCTTT CASSVNRATEAFF
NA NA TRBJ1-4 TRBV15 TGTGCCACCAGCAGAGATGGGACAACGAATGAAAAACTGTTTTTT CATSRDGTTNEKLFF
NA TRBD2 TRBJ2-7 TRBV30 TGTGCCTGGAGTGCAGGACTAGCGGGACTCGAGCAGTACTTC CAWSAGLAGLEQYF
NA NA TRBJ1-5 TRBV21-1 TGTGCCAGCAGCAAAGAATCTAACACGCGCAATCAGCCCCAGCATTTT CASSKESNTRNQPQHF
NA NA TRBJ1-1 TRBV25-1 TGTGCCAGCAGTGTGACGAGGGACGCTGAAGCTTTCTTT CASSVTRDAEAFF
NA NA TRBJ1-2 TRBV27 TGTGCCAGCAGTTGGTCAGGGCAGAACTATGGCTACACCTTC CASSWSGQNYGYTF
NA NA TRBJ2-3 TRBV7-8 TGTGCCAGCAGCTTAGACGGGGGAGTCTCTGATACGCAGTATTTT CASSLDGGVSDTQYF
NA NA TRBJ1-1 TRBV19 TGTGCCACCCGGACGGGTGTCATGAACACTGAAGCTTTCTTT CATRTGVMNTEAFF